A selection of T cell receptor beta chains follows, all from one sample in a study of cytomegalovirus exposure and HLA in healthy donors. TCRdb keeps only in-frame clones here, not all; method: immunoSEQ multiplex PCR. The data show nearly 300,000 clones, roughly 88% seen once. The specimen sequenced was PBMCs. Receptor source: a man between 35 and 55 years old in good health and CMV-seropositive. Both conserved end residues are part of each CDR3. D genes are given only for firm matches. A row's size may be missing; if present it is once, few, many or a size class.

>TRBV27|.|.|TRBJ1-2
TGTGCCAGCAGTTTAGGAGGGGCCTGGGATGGCTACACCTTC
CASSLGGAWDGYTF
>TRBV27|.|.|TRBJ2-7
TGTGCCAGCAGTTTATCGGTGACAAACTACGAGCAGTACTTC
CASSLSVTNYEQYF
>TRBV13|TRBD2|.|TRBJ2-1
TGTGCCAGCAGCTTAGTAGCTAGCGGCGCCTACAATGAGCAGTTCTTC
CASSLVASGAYNEQFF
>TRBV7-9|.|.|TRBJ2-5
TGTGCCAGCAGCCCGAGAAAGGGGGCGGGGGAGACCCAGTACTTC
CASSPRKGAGETQYF
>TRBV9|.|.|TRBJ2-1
TGTGCCAGCAGCGTACACCTAAGCTCCTACAATGAGCAGTTCTTC
CASSVHLSSYNEQFF
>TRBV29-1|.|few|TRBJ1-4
TGCAGCGTTGAAGATCTAAATGAAAAACTGTTTTTT
CSVEDLNEKLFF
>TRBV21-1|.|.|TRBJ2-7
TGTGCCAGCAGCCCCATCGGGACACGGAGCTCCTACGAGCAGTACTTC
CASSPIGTRSSYEQYF
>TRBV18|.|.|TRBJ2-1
TGTGCCAGCTCCCCCGGGACTGGGGATGAGCAGTTCTTC
CASSPGTGDEQFF
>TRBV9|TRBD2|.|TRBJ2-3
TGTGCCAGCAGCGCAGACCTAGCGGGAGCCGATACGCAGTATTTT
CASSADLAGADTQYF
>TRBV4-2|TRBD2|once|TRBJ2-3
TGTGCCAGCAGCCCAACCGGGACTATGGACACAGATACGCAGTATTTT
CASSPTGTMDTDTQYF
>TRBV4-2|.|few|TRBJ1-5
TGTGCCAGCAGCCAAGGGCAGGGAAATCAGCCCCAGCATTTT
CASSQGQGNQPQHF
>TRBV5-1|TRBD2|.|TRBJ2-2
TGCGCCAGCAGCTTACCGGAGTTTGCGGGAGACCTTATGGGAGGTTCGGCCAGGGAGCTGTTTTTT
CASSLPEFAGDLMGGSARELFF
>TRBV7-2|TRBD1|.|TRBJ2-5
TGTGCCAGCAGACCTCAGGGGGCCTTAGAGACCCAGTACTTC
CASRPQGALETQYF
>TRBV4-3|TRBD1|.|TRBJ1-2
TGCGCCAGCAGCCAAGGACAGGGGACGATATTCGGCTACACCTTC
CASSQGQGTIFGYTF
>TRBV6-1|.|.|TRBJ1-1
TGTGCCAGCAGCCCGCGCGGGCTCACTGAAGCTTTCTTT
CASSPRGLTEAFF
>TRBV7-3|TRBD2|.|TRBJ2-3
TGTGCCAGCAGCTTAACGGTCGGGAGGGGCACAGATACGCAGTATTTT
CASSLTVGRGTDTQYF